This T cell receptor beta chain was observed in a study of shared clonotypes between healthy human individuals. The table lists this clone with many counts. At the DNA level, this CDR3 is encoded by other sequences in the same sample as well. The protocol was immunoSEQ multiplex PCR, while the TCRdb copy is restricted to in-frame clones and leaves out a portion. The top ten hold 0.89% of the sample, which has about 1.1 million clones, approximately 80% seen once. V was cut by 3 bases and J by 0 bases, with 10 bases left in between. The germline CDR1 and CDR2 sequences are SGHDT and YYEEEE. The CDR3 is 15 residues long.

What was sequenced was memory CD4+ T cells from PBMCs. Subset defined: CD45RA-negative fraction. This TCR was recovered from a young man in good health. Some clones in this sample may be carry-over from other donors' samples. This chain joins TRBV5-6 and TRBJ1-3; D perhaps matches TRBD1 (5 bases). The DNA of the CDR3 is TGTGCCAGCAGCTCCCCGGACACCTCTGGAAACACCATATATTTT. It is translated as CASSSPDTSGNTIYF.